The T cell receptor (beta chain) under discussion was sequenced for a study of PD-1 blockade in mismatch repair-deficient tumors. Study-level background: Patients had fewer than 15 mismatch repair-deficient cancer types and were previously treated and progressing.

Study conclusions and caveats: Rapid post-treatment expansion, then contraction, generally preceding radiologic response, marked tumor-resident clones.

The CDR3 length is 14 residues. The V gene lost 0 bases and the J gene lost 5 bases, with 9 bases spanning the gap. Germline loops: CDR1 SGHRS, CDR2 YFSETQ. A remark on this clone: What it recognizes is unknown.

Measured with immunoSEQ multiplex PCR; TCRdb has only the in-frame clones, and not every one. The sample shows around 38,000 clones, roughly 83% of them seen only once. The chain couples TRBV5-1 to TRBJ2-1; D is perhaps TRBD1 (6 bases). Sequenced material: peripheral blood, taken 4 weeks after starting pembrolizumab. The TCR comes from an adult with mismatch repair-deficient cancer. The chain's CDR3 is CASSLAGVNNEQFF. Written as DNA, the CDR3 is TGCGCCAGCAGCTTGGCAGGGGTCAACAATGAGCAGTTCTTC.